This T cell receptor (beta chain) emerged from a study of OX40 agonist ivuxolimab in advanced cancers. Looking at the study overall: Patients received ivuxolimab, an intravenous treatment, every 2 weeks at 0.01 to 10 mg/kg. In three patients, partial responses were observed, one with hepatocellular carcinoma and two with cutaneous melanoma. It was permissible to have had prior anti-PD-1, anti-PD-L1 or anti-CTLA-4 therapy, and about 40% had some. Whole-study findings and limits: The antigen specificity of the peripheral T cells (those that were expanded) was not determined.

Trimming took 4 bases from V and 4 from J, leaving 16 bases between them. CDR1 and CDR2 from the germline V gene are LGHNA and YSLEER. CDR3 length equals 15 residues. Some clones are missing from TCRdb's copy, which holds only in-frame ones; the method was immunoSEQ multiplex PCR. The table shows fewer than 60,000 clones, with 85% occurring only once. Concerning this clone: The antigen remains unidentified.

The TCR comes from an adult with an advanced solid tumor such as melanoma, head and neck, liver or kidney cancer. The source material was CD4+ or CD8+ T cells sorted from blood, sampled in a trial of the OX40 agonist ivuxolimab. This chain links TRBV4-3 with TRBJ1-2; a weak D match, TRBD1 (6 bases). The CDR3 spells CASSPGTGSRYGYTF. For the CDR3, the DNA is TGCGCCAGCAGCCCGGGAACAGGGTCCCGCTATGGCTACACCTTC.